This record looks at one T cell receptor beta chain sequence and its context. Antigen: not known. Treatment here: oral pan-JAK inhibitor, 5-10 mg twice daily. Punch biopsies of lesional scalp, plus peripheral blood, were taken from alopecia areata patients. Reverse transcribed after extraction, RNA yielded cDNA as the sequencing template. Clones were read by immunoSEQ multiplex PCR, and TCRdb kept only the in-frame ones, dropping some. The data contain 150,000 or so clones, approximately 90% of them singletons. These data are taken from a study of CD8+ T cells in alopecia areata. Study context: Each day, treated patients took oral tofacitinib twice, at 5 to 10 mg per dose. Treated patients were scored for severity by percent of scalp affected. Whole-study results and caveats: Mouse data revealed clearer TCR sharing than patient data did, a gap possibly tied to HLA.

Germline V gene data show CDR1 as MNHEY and CDR2 as SMNVEV (reference sequence). CDR3 length equals 14 residues. V lost 3 bases and J lost 11; bases outside the gene matches: 6. The chain recombines TRBV27 with TRBJ2-2, with 10 nucleotides matching TRBD1. The sample in question was CD8+ T cells sorted from blood, obtained at week 4, from a patient treated with tofacitinib. This TCR was recovered from a human donor with alopecia areata. The CDR3 loop reads CASSLGQGFGELFF. Written as DNA, the CDR3 is TGTGCCAGCAGTTTGGGACAGGGGTTTGGAGAGCTGTTTTTT.